This passage covers 20 T cell receptor beta chains from one sample sequenced in a study of human T cells and chemical hapten exposure. In TCRdb, the RACE reads were re-called with MiXCR into one record per CDR3 protein. The data contain about 140,000 distinct CDR3 sequences, approximately 10% of them singletons. Regarding time point: patch test 2, 6 weeks after DPC sensitization. Regarding treatment: therapeutic diphenylcyclopropenone sensitization with weekly scalp DPC. The material sequenced was whole blood, taken in connection with sensitization to the hapten diphenylcyclopropenone (DPC). The source is a woman aged 45 to 65 with alopecia areata. Some clones in this sample may be carry-over from other donors' samples.

The sample holds a few counts of this clonotype. The V gene is TRBV20-1, the J gene TRBJ2-1; 7 bases fit TRBD2. The ends lost 3 bases at V and 0 bases at J; junction bases unmatched: 2. The CDR3 is 14 residues long. CDR1 and CDR2 from the germline V gene are DFQATT and SNEGSKA (reference sequence). The CDR3 loop is CSASGGSSYNEQFF. The CDR3, as DNA: TGCAGTGCTAGCGGGGGGAGCTCCTACAATGAGCAGTTCTTC.

In its sample, this clonotype was seen a few times. In DNA form, the CDR3 reads TGTGCCAGCAGTGAATCAGGAGGGCCGAGGAATGAGCAGTTCTTC. It translates to CASSESGGPRNEQFF. The chain is built from TRBV25-1 and TRBJ2-1, with D maybe TRBD2 (6 bases). V was trimmed by 1 base and J by 7 bases, leaving 14 bases between them. Germline CDR1 MGHDK, CDR2 SYGVNS. This CDR3 is built from 15 residues.

This clonotype was seen a few times. One junction end disagrees with the germline gene, perhaps due to a read error. The chain employs TRBV7-7 and TRBJ2-1; 10 nucleotides match TRBD2. CDR3 length: 15 residues. In germline, CDR1 is SSHAT, CDR2 FNYEAQ (reference sequence). CDR3 nucleotide sequence: TGTGCTAGCAGCTTAGCGGGAGGTGGGGAGAATGAGCAGTTCTTC. Residues: CASSLAGGGENEQFF.

This clonotype was counted between two and nine times. J is TRBJ2-3 and V is TRBV29-1; D remains ambiguous. In germline, CDR1 is SQVTM, CDR2 ANQGSEA. V dropped 2 bases and J dropped 0 bases, with 6 bases sitting between them. The CDR3 has 13 residues. The CDR3 DNA reads as TGCAGCGTTGAAAGGGTTAGCACAGATACGCAGTATTTT. Its translation is CSVERVSTDTQYF.

At least ten counts were recorded for this clonotype. The CDR3: CASSALRRGPGNTIYF. CDR3 nucleotides: TGTGCCAGCAGCGCGCTCCGCAGGGGGCCTGGAAACACCATATATTTT. The chain couples TRBV14 to TRBJ1-3, with 8 bases that match TRBD1. The CDR3 is 16 residues long. Trimming at V came to 5 bases and at J to 2 bases, leaving 8 bases not matched to a gene. Germline loops: CDR1 SGHDN, CDR2 FVKESK.

The chain combines TRBV2 with TRBJ2-5; a weak D match, TRBD1 (6 bases). CDR1 SNHLY and CDR2 FYNNEI come from the germline V gene. This CDR3 comprises 12 residues. V shed 7 bases and J shed 4 bases, with 10 bases lying between them. The CDR3 sequence: CASTGDGETQYF. The DNA for the CDR3 is TGTGCCAGCACAGGGGATGGAGAGACCCAGTACTTC.

J is TRBJ2-6 and V is TRBV28; possibly TRBD2 for D (5 bases). The CDR3 covers 18 residues. From germline, CDR1 is MDHEN and CDR2 SYDVKM. V lost 5 bases to trimming and J lost 2 bases, with 19 bases between them. The CDR3 nucleotides are TGTGCCAGCAGTCATCAGAGGGCGGGCCTGACTGGGGCCAACGTCCTGACTTTC. This encodes CASSHQRAGLTGANVLTF.

The CDR3 protein is CSASDRKRASGANVLTF. The CDR3 DNA follows: TGCAGTGCTAGCGACCGTAAACGCGCCTCTGGGGCCAACGTCCTGACTTTC. V gene TRBV20-1 combines with J gene TRBJ2-6; D is undetermined. Germline CDR1 reads DFQATT; CDR2 reads SNEGSKA (reference sequence). V lost 3 bases and J lost 0, with 15 bases in between. CDR3 size: 17 residues.

This clonotype came up many times. This rearrangement joins TRBV19 to TRBJ2-1; TRBD2 agrees at 14 bases. Looked up from germline, CDR1 is LNHDA and CDR2 is SQIVND (reference sequence). The ends lost 3 bases at V and 6 bases at J; junction bases unmatched: 10. The CDR3 length is 18 residues. The CDR3 loop is CASSIISGLAGVGNEQFF. The DNA for the CDR3 is TGTGCCAGTAGTATCATCTCGGGACTAGCGGGAGTCGGCAATGAGCAGTTCTTC.

This sequence joins TRBV20-1 and TRBJ2-7, with 9 bases that match TRBD1. Germline loops: CDR1 DFQATT, CDR2 SNEGSKA (reference sequence). After removal of 3 bases from V and 5 bases from J, the junction contained 8 bases not matched to a gene. This CDR3 has 14 residues. The CDR3 here is CSASVGTGLHEQYF. Here the CDR3 DNA reads TGCAGTGCTAGTGTAGGGACAGGGCTTCACGAGCAGTACTTC.

This clonotype was counted a few times. V usage is TRBV14 and J usage is TRBJ2-7, with D tentatively TRBD2 (5 bases). Between the trimmed V and J ends, which lost 1 base and 6 bases, there was a span of 13 bases. The CDR3 contains 14 residues. In germline, CDR1 is SGHDN, CDR2 FVKESK. The CDR3 nucleotides are TGTGCCAGCAGCCAAGTAGGGAGTACGGGCGAGCAGTACTTC. It specifies CASSQVGSTGEQYF.

This clonotype has a handful of counts. The chain employs TRBV14 and TRBJ2-2; D unresolved. V shed 2 bases and J shed 1 base, with 5 bases lying between them. This CDR3 contains 14 residues. Per the germline V gene, CDR1 is SGHDN and CDR2 is FVKESK. In nucleotides, the CDR3 is TGTGCCAGCAGCCAATTACAGAACACCGGGGAGCTGTTTTTT. Amino acids: CASSQLQNTGELFF.

The CDR3 region is CASSPRTHEQYF. The CDR3 nucleotides read TGTGCCAGCAGCCCACGGACCCACGAGCAGTACTTC. The genes are TRBV3-1 and TRBJ2-7; no clear D. The CDR3 spans 12 residues. Per germline, CDR1 LGHDT and CDR2 YNNKEL (reference sequence). The V end was cut by 4 bases, the J end by 5 bases, with 9 bases between.

Many counts were recorded for this clonotype. V is TRBV7-9 and J is TRBJ2-7; D remains ambiguous. V was trimmed by 3 bases and J by 6 bases, leaving 12 bases between them. Germline V lookup: CDR1 SEHNR, CDR2 FQNEAQ (reference sequence). The CDR3 is made up of 13 amino acids. The CDR3: CASSLAHSGEQYF. In DNA form, the CDR3 reads TGTGCCAGCAGCTTGGCGCACAGTGGCGAGCAGTACTTC. Filled out from reference TRBV7-9 and TRBJ2-7, the complete variable domain reads DTGVSQNPRHKITKRGQNVTFRCDPISEHNRLYWYRQTLGQGPEFLTYFQNEAQLEKSRLLSDRFSAERPKGSFSTLEIQRTEQGDSAMYLCASSLAHSGEQYFGPGTRLTVT.

The chain has TRBV20-1 and TRBJ2-3, with TRBD2 matching over 11 bases. The CDR3 covers 16 residues. CDR1 is DFQATT, CDR2 SNEGSKA, per germline (reference sequence). J gave up 1 base and V 3 bases, and 6 bases lay outside the gene matches. The CDR3 spells CSASLLAGVGTDTQYF. In DNA form, the CDR3 reads TGCAGTGCTAGCCTACTAGCGGGAGTAGGCACAGATACGCAGTATTTT.

This rearrangement joins TRBV6-2 or TRBV6-3 to TRBJ2-7; no reliable D call. CDR3 length: 16 amino acids. V was clipped by 6 bases and J by 5 bases, with 23 bases between them. Germline V gene lookup returns CDR1 MNHEY and CDR2 SVGEGT. The CDR3 DNA reads TGTGCCAGCAGGCGACCGAACAGCGCGGCCCGGAACGAGCAGTACTTC. Amino acids: CASRRPNSAARNEQYF.

The rearrangement joins TRBV11-2 to TRBJ2-2; D is uncertain. Germline CDR1 and CDR2: SGHAT and FQNNGV. The CDR3 is made up of 13 amino acids. The ends were cut back, 8 bases at V and 1 base at J, with 8 bases in the middle. The CDR3 bases are TGTGCCAGCCAGTTAAGGAACACCGGGGAGCTGTTTTTT. This gives the protein CASQLRNTGELFF.

V gene TRBV20-1 combines with J gene TRBJ2-3, with D unresolved. The CDR3 is 11 residues long. CDR1 is DFQATT, CDR2 SNEGSKA, per germline (reference sequence). V lost 6 bases to trimming and J lost 4 bases, with 8 bases between them. The CDR3 protein is CSAPFPDTQYF. In nucleotides, the CDR3 is TGCAGTGCACCTTTCCCAGATACGCAGTATTTT.

This clonotype was counted only a few times. The gene calls are TRBV10-3 and TRBJ2-2; D possibly corresponds to TRBD1 (6 bases). The CDR3 runs to 12 residues. Per the germline V gene, CDR1 is ENHRY and CDR2 is SYGVKD. V was pared by 6 bases and J by 6 bases, with 8 bases between. The CDR3, as DNA: TGTGCCATCAGGCCAGGGGCCGGGGAGCTGTTTTTT. The encoded protein is CAIRPGAGELFF.

V is TRBV7-3 and J is TRBJ2-2; D is uncertain. The length of the CDR3 is 13 residues. Germline CDR1 and CDR2: SGHTA and FQGTGA. V was trimmed by 5 bases and J by 2 bases, leaving 6 bases between them. CDR3 in amino acids: CASSPKNTGELFF. The CDR3 nucleotides are TGTGCCAGCAGCCCTAAAAACACCGGGGAGCTGTTTTTT.